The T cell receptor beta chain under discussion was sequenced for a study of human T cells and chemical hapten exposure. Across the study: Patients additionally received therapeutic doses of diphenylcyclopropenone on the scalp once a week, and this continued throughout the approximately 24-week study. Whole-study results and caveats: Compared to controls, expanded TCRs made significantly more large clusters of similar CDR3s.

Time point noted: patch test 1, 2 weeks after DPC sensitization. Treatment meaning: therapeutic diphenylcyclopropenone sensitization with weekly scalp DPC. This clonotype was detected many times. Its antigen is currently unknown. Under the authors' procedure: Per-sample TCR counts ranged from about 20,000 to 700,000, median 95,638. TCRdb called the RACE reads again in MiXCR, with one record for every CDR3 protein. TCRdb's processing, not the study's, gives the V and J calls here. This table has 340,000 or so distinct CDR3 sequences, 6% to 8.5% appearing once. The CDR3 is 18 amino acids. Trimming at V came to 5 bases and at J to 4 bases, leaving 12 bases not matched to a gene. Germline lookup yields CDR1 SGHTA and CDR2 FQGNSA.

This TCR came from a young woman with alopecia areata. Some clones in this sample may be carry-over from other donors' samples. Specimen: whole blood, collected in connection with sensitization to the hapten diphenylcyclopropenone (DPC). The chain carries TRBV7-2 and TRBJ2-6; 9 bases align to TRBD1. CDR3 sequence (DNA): TGTGCCAGCAGCCCGCGGCGGACAGGGGATGAAGGGGCCAACGTCCTGACTTTC. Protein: CASSPRRTGDEGANVLTF.